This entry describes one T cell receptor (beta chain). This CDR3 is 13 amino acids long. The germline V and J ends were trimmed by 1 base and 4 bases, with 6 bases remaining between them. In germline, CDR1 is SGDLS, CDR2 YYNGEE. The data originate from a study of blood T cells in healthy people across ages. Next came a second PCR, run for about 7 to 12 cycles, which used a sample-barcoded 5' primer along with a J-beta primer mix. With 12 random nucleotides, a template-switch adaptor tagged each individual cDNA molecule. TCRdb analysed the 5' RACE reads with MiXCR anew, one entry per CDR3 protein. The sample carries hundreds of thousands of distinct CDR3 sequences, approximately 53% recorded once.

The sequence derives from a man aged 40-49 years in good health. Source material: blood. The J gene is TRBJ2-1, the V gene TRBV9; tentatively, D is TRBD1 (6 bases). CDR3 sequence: CASSVRGYNEQFF. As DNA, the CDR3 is TGTGCCAGCAGCGTAAGGGGGTACAATGAGCAGTTCTTC.